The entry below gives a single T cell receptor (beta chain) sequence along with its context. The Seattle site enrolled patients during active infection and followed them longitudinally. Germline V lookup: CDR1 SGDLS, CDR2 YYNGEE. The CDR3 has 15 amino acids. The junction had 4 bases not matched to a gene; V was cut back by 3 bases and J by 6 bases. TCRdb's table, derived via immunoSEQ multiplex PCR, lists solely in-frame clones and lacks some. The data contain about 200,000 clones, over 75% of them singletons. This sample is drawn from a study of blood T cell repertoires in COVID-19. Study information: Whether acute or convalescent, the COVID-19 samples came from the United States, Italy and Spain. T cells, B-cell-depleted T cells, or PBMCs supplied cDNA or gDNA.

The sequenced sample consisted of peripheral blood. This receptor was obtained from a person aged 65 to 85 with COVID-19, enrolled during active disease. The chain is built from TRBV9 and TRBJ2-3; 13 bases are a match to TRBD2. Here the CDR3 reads CASSGGLAGPDTQYF. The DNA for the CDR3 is TGTGCCAGCAGCGGGGGACTAGCGGGACCGGATACGCAGTATTTT.